The rows below give T cell receptor beta chains drawn from one sample of a study of OX40 agonist ivuxolimab in advanced cancers. Assay: immunoSEQ multiplex PCR; the TCRdb copy retains only in-frame clones and omits some. The profile shows approximately 91,000 clones, approximately 90% of them singletons. The sequenced sample was CD4+ or CD8+ T cells sorted from blood, obtained in a trial of the OX40 agonist ivuxolimab. These TCRs come from an adult with an advanced solid tumor such as melanoma, head and neck, liver or kidney cancer. The CDR3 runs from the conserved cysteine through the conserved F or W. The D gene is left open where the match is weak.

d_gene | v_gene | CDR3aa
TRBD2 | TRBV10-3 | CATLLPSGGGKDTQYF
NA | TRBV27 | CASARVTKGHYEQYF
NA | TRBV27 | CASSRQGRDQPQHF
NA | TRBV19 | CASSHRVESPLHF
NA | TRBV4-2 | CASSPWEGENTEAFF
TRBD1 | TRBV6-1 | CASSETGFSQETQYF
NA | TRBV27 | CASSFLRTAGSYNEQFF
NA | TRBV6-5 | CASSYSIGVGDTQYF
NA | TRBV18 | CASSGGSFSGNTIYF
NA | TRBV9 | CASSRTTGPNEKLFF
NA | TRBV6-5 | CASSYPGTDTQYF
NA | TRBV10-3 | CASRGSTLSGNTIYF
TRBD1 | TRBV6-5 | CASRDRDSGNTIYF
NA | TRBV5-5 | CASSVENTIYF
NA | TRBV2 | CASSALQGGQPQHF
NA | TRBV7-9 | CASSYTNYGYTF
NA | TRBV6-6 | CASKIDRSRPGGNF